This TCR beta chain came from a study of T cell repertoires in cytomegalovirus infection. Each CDR3 protein is one row after TCRdb ran MiXCR on the reads. This repertoire shows about 830,000 distinct CDR3 sequences, approximately 32% found once; its top ten account for roughly an eighth. This CDR3 contains 16 residues. The germline V and J ends were trimmed by 0 bases and 16 bases, with 25 bases remaining between them. Germline V gene sequence: CDR1 MNHNY, CDR2 SVGAGI (reference sequence). This clonotype was observed a single time. Its specificity is not known. The chain employs TRBV6-6 and TRBJ2-1, with D possibly TRBD1 on 5 matching bases. This clonotype was sampled from a human donor in good health (CMV status not recorded). Some clones in this sample may be carry-over from other donors' samples. The sample in question was cultured CD8+ T cells from PBMCs, obtained from culture after CMV antigen stimulation. The CDR3 DNA follows: TGTGCCAGCAGTTACTCCCTTGAAGTTTCAGGGATGAAGGTATTCTTC. It codes for CASSYSLEVSGMKVFF.